One sample yielded the 26 T cell receptor beta chains listed below, sequenced in a study of tumor-infiltrating lymphocytes in primary liver carcinoma. Both RNA and DNA were isolated together from around 20-30 mg of bulk tissue that had not been sorted. A primer matching the constant region was used to make TCR beta cDNA from 450 to 550 ng of total RNA. Libraries of TCR beta came from three nested multiplex PCR rounds with slightly modified ARM-PCR. It was with TRBV1-TRBV30 forward primers and a C-beta reverse primer that the first two PCR rounds were run, at around 10 cycles each. MiXCR, run by TCRdb on the multiplex PCR reads, gives a single entry per CDR3 protein. Of over 100,000 distinct CDR3 sequences in the sample, less than 75% are singletons; the top ten hold 8% to 9%. The sequencing sample was made of tumor-adjacent normal liver tissue. The receptor source for this set is a woman between 55 and 75 years old with primary liver carcinoma and hepatitis B virus infection.

This clonotype was seen a few times. The rearrangement uses TRBV7-3 and TRBJ2-1; D remains ambiguous. This CDR3 is built from 15 residues. V was cut by 3 bases and J by 0 bases, with 9 bases left in between. The V gene's germline CDR1 is SGHTA and CDR2 FQGTGA. The CDR3 DNA sequence: TGTGCCAGCAGCTTCCGGCCGACCTCCTACAATGAGCAGTTCTTC. This sequence encodes CASSFRPTSYNEQFF.

With regard to this clonotype: The conserved phenylalanine or tryptophan is not found at the CDR3 terminus, so this likely reflects a read error. The chain uses TRBV11-2 and TRBJ1-2; no clear D gene. The CDR3 totals 13 residues. Trimming took 5 bases from V and 4 from J, leaving 11 bases between them. Germline V gene data show CDR1 as SGHAT and CDR2 as FQNNGV. This chain's CDR3 is CASSPTHIYGYTI. CDR3 nucleotides: TGTGCCAGCAGCCCGACTCATATCTATGGCTACACCATC.

The count of this clonotype is one. The chain carries TRBV6-1 and TRBJ1-3; weak D call: TRBD1 (5 bases). Per germline, CDR1 MNHNS and CDR2 SASEGT. This CDR3 comprises 16 residues. This CDR3 is CDISEGTFVAGNTIYF. The CDR3, as DNA: TGTGACATCAGTGAAGGGACCTTTGTGGCTGGAAACACCATATATTTT.

This clonotype came up many times. Here the CDR3 reads CASSEVDYNEQFF. CDR3 in DNA: TGTGCCAGCAGTGAAGTGGATTACAATGAGCAGTTCTTC. The V gene is TRBV6-1, the J gene TRBJ2-1; no reliable D call. From germline, CDR1 is MNHNS and CDR2 SASEGT. This CDR3 is built from 13 residues. The V end lost 1 base, the J end lost 4 bases, and 5 bases lay between the germline ends.

With respect to this clonotype: A much larger clone differs from this one at a single base, so this may be a read error. The chain joins TRBV14 to TRBJ2-7; D is tentatively TRBD1 or TRBD2 (5 bases each). CDR1 is SGHDN, CDR2 FVKESK, per germline. This CDR3 region has 15 residues. Trimming removed 4 bases from V and 5 bases from J, with 18 bases in between. The DNA of the CDR3 is TGTGCCAGCAGCCGCAGTCTGCGTACGGGACACGAGCAGTACTTC. Amino acids: CASSRSLRTGHEQYF.

This clonotype has just a few counts. Being one base from a much bigger clone, this may be a read error. The gene calls are TRBV4-1 and TRBJ2-2, with D hard to call. Germline values: CDR1 MGHRA, CDR2 YSYEKL. V lost 2 bases, J lost 6 bases, and 10 bases lay in between. This CDR3 contains 14 residues. The CDR3 loop reads CASSQSAYPGELFF. The CDR3 bases are TGCGCCAGCAGCCAATCTGCCTACCCCGGGGAGCTGTTTTTT.

The V and J genes are TRBV20-1 and TRBJ2-7; D is uncertain. Trimming took 4 bases from V and 3 from J, leaving 7 bases between them. The CDR3 contains 11 residues. The germline gives CDR1 DFQATT, CDR2 SNEGSKA (reference sequence). The CDR3 DNA sequence: TGCAGTGCTAATTATGACTACGAGCAGTACTTC. This codes for CSANYDYEQYF.

As for this clonotype: With a much larger clone just one base away, this may be a read error. The J gene is TRBJ1-2, the V gene TRBV5-4; D unresolved. The CDR3 is 14 residues long. The germline V gene has CDR1 SGHNT and CDR2 YYREEE (reference sequence). The CDR3 region has the DNA TGTGCCTGCAGCTTGGATGCGGGTCCCTATGGCTACACCTTC. This translates into CACSLDAGPYGYTF.

This clonotype was seen once. The junction and the germline gene differ at one end; a read error may be behind it. This rearrangement joins TRBV10-3 to TRBJ2-2, with D possibly TRBD2 on 5 matching bases. The germline gives CDR1 ENHRY, CDR2 SYGVKD. This CDR3 has 12 residues. CDR3 sequence: CAIRNRPGELSF. CDR3 coding DNA: TGTGCCATCAGAAATCGGCCCGGGGAGCTGTCTTTT.

This clonotype was picked up a small number of times. The V call is TRBV28, the J call TRBJ1-4; 7 nucleotides agree with TRBD1. Looked up from germline, CDR1 is MDHEN and CDR2 is SYDVKM. The CDR3 consists of 15 residues. Trimming took 7 bases from V and 3 from J; bases not matched to a gene: 8. This CDR3 reads CASTQRGQSNEKLFF. Here the CDR3 DNA reads TGTGCCAGCACCCAAAGGGGACAGTCTAATGAAAAACTGTTTTTT. The full variable domain, with the rest looked up from reference TRBV28 and TRBJ1-4, is DVKVTQSSRYLVKRTGEKVFLECVQDMDHENMFWYRQDPGLGLRLIYFSYDVKMKEKGDIPEGYSVSREKKERFSLILESASTNQTSMYLCASTQRGQSNEKLFFGSGTQLSVL.

Ten or more counts support this clonotype. The chain carries TRBV30 and TRBJ2-3, with D maybe TRBD2 (5 bases). With 0 bases removed from V and 4 bases from J, the gap between germline ends came to 8 bases. This CDR3 comprises 13 residues. Germline V lookup: CDR1 GTSNPN, CDR2 SVGIG (reference sequence). CDR3 nucleotides: TGTGCCTGGAGTGTCTCGCGGGCAGATACGCAGTATTTT. Translating it yields CAWSVSRADTQYF.

The CDR3 spells CAISLARHGSPLHF. The CDR3 DNA reads TGTGCCATTAGCTTGGCAAGACACGGATCACCCCTCCACTTT. V gene TRBV5-5 combines with J gene TRBJ1-6, with no clear D. Trimming removed 9 bases at V and 10 bases at J, with 20 bases between. From germline, CDR1 is SGHKS and CDR2 YYEKEE (reference sequence). CDR3 length: 14 amino acids.

Many counts were recorded for this clonotype. This rearrangement joins TRBV12-3 or TRBV12-4 to TRBJ2-5, with 8 bases lining up with TRBD1. Trimming took 6 bases from V and 5 from J; bases not matched to a gene: 11. CDR3 length: 15 amino acids. The CDR3 DNA reads TGTGCCAGCAGCTATCAGACAGGGGTGGGTGAGACCCAGTACTTC. Its protein product is CASSYQTGVGETQYF.

The V and J genes are TRBV29-1 and TRBJ2-1; possible D gene TRBD2, 5 bases. V lost 4 bases, J lost 8 bases, and 18 bases lay in between. The CDR3 covers 14 residues. The V gene's germline CDR1 is SQVTM and CDR2 ANQGSEA. As DNA, the CDR3 is TGCAGCGTTGGTCTAGGAGGATGGTTCGATGAGCAGTTCTTC. Its protein is CSVGLGGWFDEQFF.

Notes on this clonotype: A much larger clone lies a single base off, so this may be a read error. V gene TRBV13 combines with J gene TRBJ2-3; maybe TRBD2 (5 bases). Germline-derived CDR1 and CDR2 are PRHDT and FYEKMQ (reference sequence). The CDR3 loop spans 13 amino acids. In DNA form, the CDR3 reads TGTGCCAGCAGCTCCCGAGGAGCGGATACGCTGTATTTT. Protein sequence: CASSSRGADTLYF.

To note about this clonotype: A much larger clone differs from this one at a single base, so this may be a read error. The chain couples TRBV11-2 to TRBJ2-3; 10 bases line up with TRBD2. CDR1 SGHAT and CDR2 FQNNGV come from the germline V gene. The CDR3 is 15 amino acids. In nucleotides, the CDR3 is TGTGCCAGCTGCTTAGGGCGACTAGCGGGAGATACGCAGTATTTT. Residues: CASCLGRLAGDTQYF.

The sample holds a few counts of this clonotype. Being one base from a much bigger clone, this may be a read error. This chain connects TRBV10-3 to TRBJ2-1; 10 bases match TRBD2. CDR3 length: 16 residues. Germline CDR1 and CDR2: ENHRY and SYGVKD. Here the CDR3 DNA reads TGTACCATCAGACCCAGCGGGAGGGCCGTCTACAATGAGCAGTTCTTC. It yields the protein CTIRPSGRAVYNEQFF.

With respect to this clonotype: An end of the junction does not agree with germline; a read error may underlie this. The chain is built from TRBV6-2 or TRBV6-3 and TRBJ2-3, with 9 bases aligning to TRBD2. CDR1 is MNHEY and CDR2 is SVGEGT in the germline V gene. This CDR3 has 14 amino acids. CDR3 in amino acids: CASLLAGAADTLYF. The CDR3 nucleotides read TGTGCCAGCCTTTTAGCGGGAGCTGCAGATACGCTGTATTTT.

There are a few counts of this clonotype. The chain carries TRBV9 and TRBJ2-3; 12 nucleotides match TRBD2. CDR1 is SGDLS and CDR2 is YYNGEE in the germline V gene. This CDR3 has 24 amino acids. V shed 0 bases, J shed 1 base, and the junction held 24 bases outside the gene matches. The CDR3 bases are TGTGCCAGCAGCGTAGCTGGAAACCTAAAAATTGAGACTAGCGGGAGTTTTCGCACAGATACGCAGTATTTT. This translates into CASSVAGNLKIETSGSFRTDTQYF.

This clonotype turned up a few times. A much larger clonotype is one base distant, so this may be a read error. The rearrangement links TRBV5-4 to TRBJ2-5, with 10 bases lining up with TRBD1. Germline CDR1 and CDR2: SGHNT and YYREEE (reference sequence). CDR3 size: 14 residues. CDR3 residues: CASSTGQGIETHYF. In nucleotides, the CDR3 is TGTGCCAGCAGCACGGGACAGGGGATAGAGACCCACTACTTC.

About this clonotype itself: The junction departs from germline at one end; a sequencing error may be responsible. J is TRBJ1-2 and V is TRBV7-8; D call uncertain. The V gene's germline CDR1 is SGHVS and CDR2 FQNEAQ. This CDR3 region has 16 residues. In DNA, the CDR3 is TGTACCAGCAGCCCACCGGGGTCAGCCACTGACTATGGCTACACCTTC. Translation: CTSSPPGSATDYGYTF.

Concerning this clonotype: This CDR3 fails to terminate in the conserved phenylalanine or tryptophan, so it likely reflects a read error. The chain carries TRBV5-5 and TRBJ2-7, with D unclear. This CDR3 region has 14 residues. Germline CDR1 SGHKS, CDR2 YYEKEE (reference sequence). V was cut by 3 bases and J by 0 bases, with 10 bases left in between. In nucleotides, the CDR3 is TGTGCCAGCAGCTCCGCCGACGGCTCCTACGAGCAGTACCTC. This gives the protein CASSSADGSYEQYL.

The genes are TRBV4-1 and TRBJ2-4, with a weak D call TRBD2 (7 bases). CDR3 length: 17 amino acids. The V end lost 3 bases, the J end lost 13 bases, and 28 bases lay between the germline ends. CDR1 and CDR2 (germline): MGHRA, YSYEKL. The CDR3 sequence: CASSHSWGGSAKNKQYF. The CDR3, as DNA: TGCGCCAGCAGCCACTCCTGGGGGGGCTCGGCCAAAAACAAGCAGTACTTC.

This clonotype was picked up many times. This chain links TRBV5-1 with TRBJ2-7; the match to TRBD2 covers 9 bases. This CDR3 contains 15 residues. With V trimmed by 0 bases and J by 5 bases, 6 bases remained unmatched. Germline-derived CDR1 and CDR2 are SGHRS and YFSETQ. The CDR3 loop is CASSLGASGKDEQYF. The CDR3 nucleotides read TGCGCCAGCAGCTTGGGCGCTAGCGGGAAGGACGAGCAGTACTTC.

Note on this clonotype: The junction shows a germline mismatch at one end, possibly a read error. This chain joins TRBV29-1 and TRBJ2-2; 13 bases map to TRBD2. The germline V gene has CDR1 SQVTM and CDR2 ANQGSEA. The CDR3 has 16 residues. The CDR3 here is CGVPGTSGNMAGELFF. The CDR3 bases are TGCGGCGTCCCCGGGACTAGCGGGAACATGGCCGGGGAGCTGTTTTTT.

Notes on this clonotype: The junction departs from germline at one end; a sequencing error may be responsible. The V call is TRBV11-2, the J call TRBJ2-3; TRBD2 aligns across 8 bases. The germline V gene encodes CDR1 SGHAT and CDR2 FQNNGV. The CDR3 is made up of 15 amino acids. CDR3 in DNA: TGTGCCAGCAGACTAGAGGCGGGAGGTATAGATGCGCAGTATTTT. It is translated as CASRLEAGGIDAQYF.